This TCR beta chain was profiled in a study of cytomegalovirus exposure and HLA in healthy donors. Study-wide findings and caveats: The dataset shows that most TCR sequences were rare, while some public TCRs occurred in many donors.

The germline V gene has CDR1 ENHRY and CDR2 SYGVKD. V lost 7 bases, J lost 2 bases, and 11 bases lay in between. The CDR3 spans 13 residues. These donors were members of the 120-subject validation cohort, a group separate from the approximately 670-subject first cohort. As concerns this clone: Antigen specificity is unknown.

The data were produced by immunoSEQ multiplex PCR, yet TCRdb's version contains in-frame clones alone and is incomplete. The data contain around 70,000 clones, 94% of them singletons. The sequence derives from a young man in good health and CMV-seropositive. Sequencing was carried out using PBMCs. The chain has TRBV10-3 and TRBJ1-2, with D hard to call. Written as DNA, the CDR3 is TGTGCCATCAACGGGGTTGGAAACTATGGCTACACCTTC. As protein: CAINGVGNYGYTF.